Listed below are T cell receptor beta chains from one sample, sequenced in a study of cytomegalovirus exposure and HLA in healthy donors. TCRdb keeps only in-frame clones here, not all; method: immunoSEQ multiplex PCR. This sample has approximately 220,000 clones; around 76% occur once, and the top ten carry 6%. Sequenced material: PBMCs. All receptors come from a man aged 35 to 55 in good health and CMV-seropositive. CDR3s include the opening cysteine and the closing phenylalanine or tryptophan. D genes are given only for firm matches. Part of the rows lack a size; the others show once, few, many or a class for expanded clones.

j_call	v_call	d_call	clone_size	cdr3_nt	cdr3_aa
TRBJ2-7	TRBV20-1	TRBD2	-	TGCAGTGCCGCGGGAGCCTACGAGCAGTACTTC	CSAAGAYEQYF
TRBJ2-2	TRBV5-1	TRBD2	-	TGCGCCAGCAGCTTCCGACTAGCGTTCACCGGGGAGCTGTTTTTT	CASSFRLAFTGELFF
TRBJ2-1	TRBV7-6	TRBD1	-	TGTGCCAGCAGCTTAGGGCCCAGGGGGCGAAAATACAATGAGCAGTTCTTC	CASSLGPRGRKYNEQFF
TRBJ2-1	TRBV18	TRBD2	once	TGTGCCAGCTCACCACCGTCCTCTAGCGGGAGGGACAATGAGCAGTTCTTC	CASSPPSSSGRDNEQFF
TRBJ2-1	TRBV27	TRBD1	-	TGTGCCAGCAGTTTACCCCGACAGGGGAGCCTGGGCGGATATTACAATGAGCAGTTCTTC	CASSLPRQGSLGGYYNEQFF
TRBJ2-3	TRBV27	-	-	TGTGCCAGCAGTTCGGAGGGGTGGGACACAGATACGCAGTATTTT	CASSSEGWDTDTQYF
TRBJ2-1	TRBV5-6	TRBD2	-	TGTGCCAGCAGCTTGGTGCGGGAGGGCCGGGGCTACAATGAGCAGTTCTTC	CASSLVREGRGYNEQFF
TRBJ2-5	TRBV18	-	once	TGTGCCAGCTCACCCCGGTCAGGGCAAGAGACCCAGTACTTC	CASSPRSGQETQYF
TRBJ1-2	TRBV6-5	-	-	TGTGCCAGCAGTTACCCCGGTATTGGCTACACCTTC	CASSYPGIGYTF
TRBJ2-1	TRBV5-1	-	few	TGCGCCAGCAGCCCACTAGCAAGTCGGTCCTACAATGAGCAGTTCTTC	CASSPLASRSYNEQFF
TRBJ1-2	TRBV12-5	-	-	TGTGCTAGTGGTTTGGTACTAGGGGGACACGACTATGGCTACACCTTC	CASGLVLGGHDYGYTF
TRBJ1-2	TRBV6-5	-	-	TGTGCCAGCAGTTACACACATACAGGGAAGAACTATGGCTACACCTTC	CASSYTHTGKNYGYTF
TRBJ1-4	TRBV28	TRBD1	few	TGTGCCAGCAGTCGGACAGGGGGCTATACCTTCTATGCAACTAATGAAAAACTGTTTTTT	CASSRTGGYTFYATNEKLFF
TRBJ2-5	TRBV6-5	-	-	TGTGCCAGCAGTTCCTCCTCAACAGGAGGGGAGACCCAGTACTTC	CASSSSSTGGETQYF
TRBJ2-7	TRBV11-1	TRBD2	-	TGTGCCAGCAGGAATAGCGGGACGGATGGAGAGCAGTACTTC	CASRNSGTDGEQYF
TRBJ2-1	TRBV18	TRBD2	-	TGTGCCAGCTCACCGGTAGCGGGAGGAGGATACAATGAGCAGTTCTTC	CASSPVAGGGYNEQFF
TRBJ2-3	TRBV15	-	-	TGTGCCACCAGCAGCCCTCCCGGGAGTACAGATACGCAGTATTTT	CATSSPPGSTDTQYF
TRBJ2-3	TRBV7-7	TRBD2	once	TGTGCTAGCAGCTTGGGACGGGAGGAAGGAGATACGCAGTATTTT	CASSLGREEGDTQYF
TRBJ1-3	TRBV5-6	TRBD1	-	TGTGCCAGCAGCTTGTGGGACAGTCTCCGAAACACCATATATTTT	CASSLWDSLRNTIYF
TRBJ2-3	TRBV7-2	TRBD2	-	TGTGCCAGCAGCTTAGATAGGGCTAGCGGGAGAACAGATACGCAGTATTTT	CASSLDRASGRTDTQYF
TRBJ2-2	TRBV6-5	TRBD1	-	TGTGCCAGCAGACCCGTGACAGGGCGCACCGGGGAGCTGTTTTTT	CASRPVTGRTGELFF
TRBJ1-1	TRBV5-1	-	-	TGCGCCAGCAGCTTGGGGCAGGGTGGGATGAACACTGAAGCTTTCTTT	CASSLGQGGMNTEAFF
TRBJ2-5	TRBV19	-	-	TGTGCCAGTGGCCTGGGACAATGGGAGACCCAGTACTTC	CASGLGQWETQYF
TRBJ2-7	TRBV6-5	-	-	TGTGCCAGCAGTTACTCCTTGGACAACTCCTACGAGCAGTACTTC	CASSYSLDNSYEQYF
TRBJ2-1	TRBV19	TRBD2	-	TGTGCCAGTAGTATCGGGCTAGCGGGAGGCAATGAGCAGTTCTTC	CASSIGLAGGNEQFF
TRBJ2-3	TRBV9	-	-	TGTGCCAGCAGCCCGCGGGCGGGCTTAGACACAGATACGCAGTATTTT	CASSPRAGLDTDTQYF
TRBJ2-5	TRBV7-9	TRBD2	-	TGTGCCAGCAGCTGGCGGGGGGGCAGGGAGTACCAAGAGACCCAGTACTTC	CASSWRGGREYQETQYF
TRBJ1-2	TRBV28	-	-	TGTGCCAGCAGTTACCCGACAGGTCCCACTAACTATGGCTACACCTTC	CASSYPTGPTNYGYTF
TRBJ2-2	TRBV7-2	-	-	TGTGCCAGCAGCTTAGGACAACCGAACACCGGGGAGCTGTTTTTT	CASSLGQPNTGELFF
TRBJ2-2	TRBV5-1	-	once	TGCGCCAGCAGCTTGGGAGTGGCGGAGAACACCGGGGAGCTGTTTTTT	CASSLGVAENTGELFF